This TCR beta chain was captured in a study of PD-1 blockade in classical Hodgkin lymphoma. Profiling relied on immunoSEQ multiplex PCR, and the TCRdb table lists in-frame clones only, not all of them. Here the sample spans about 64,000 clones, 75% to 95% being singletons. This clone was detected only a few times. Time point defined: cycle 4 day 1 (C4D1), after 5 to 7 weeks of nivolumab. Relapse was seen in all patients after autologous stem cell transplantation, and brentuximab vedotin exposure was variable. Germline V gives CDR1 MDHEN, CDR2 SYDVKM. CDR3 length: 15 amino acids. V lost 3 bases and J lost 0, with 6 bases in between.

This receptor was taken from a human donor with classical Hodgkin lymphoma. The material was peripheral blood mononuclear cells (PBMCs), obtained before the fourth cycle of nivolumab. This chain connects TRBV28 to TRBJ2-6; D remains ambiguous. CDR3 region: CASSFSVSGANVLTF. CDR3 in DNA: TGTGCCAGCAGTTTTTCAGTCTCTGGGGCCAACGTCCTGACTTTC.